Below are 17 T cell receptor beta chains sequenced from a single sample in a study of blood T cell repertoires in COVID-19. Measured with immunoSEQ multiplex PCR; TCRdb has only the in-frame clones, and not every one. Of some 240,000 clones detected, roughly four fifths appear once; the ten largest clones hold 9.6%. Sample: peripheral blood. The source is an elderly woman with acute or convalescent COVID-19.

This chain connects TRBV2 to TRBJ1-3, with a tentative D call TRBD1 (5 bases). The V end lost 4 bases, the J end lost 8 bases, and 12 bases lay between the germline ends. The CDR3 extends over 13 amino acids. The germline CDR1 and CDR2 sequences are SNHLY and FYNNEI. CDR3 in DNA: TGTGCCAGCAGTGGGGTCCTAGGGGACACCATATATTTT. This encodes CASSGVLGDTIYF.

The V and J genes are TRBV28 and TRBJ1-5, with TRBD1 matching over 10 bases. This CDR3 spans 15 amino acids. The germline gives CDR1 MDHEN, CDR2 SYDVKM. The trim removed 6 bases at V and 2 bases at J, leaving 4 bases unmatched. CDR3 nucleotide sequence: TGTGCCAGCAGCCCAGGGACAGGGGGCAATCAGCCCCAGCATTTT. As protein: CASSPGTGGNQPQHF.

There are a few counts of this clone. J is TRBJ2-1 and V is TRBV14, with 8 positions matching TRBD1. The V gene end was trimmed by 3 bases and the J gene end by 8 bases; junction bases not matched to a gene: 12. The CDR3 spans 16 residues. Germline loops: CDR1 SGHDN, CDR2 FVKESK. CDR3 in amino acids: CASSHPGQGRMDEQFF. The CDR3 DNA follows: TGTGCCAGCAGCCATCCCGGACAGGGAAGAATGGATGAGCAGTTCTTC.

The chain uses TRBV6-6 and TRBJ2-1, with TRBD1 matching over 11 bases. V lost 4 bases and J lost 6; bases outside the gene matches: 8. CDR3 size: 16 residues. The germline CDR1 and CDR2 sequences are MNHNY and SVGAGI (reference sequence). The CDR3 DNA is TGTGCCAGCAGTTCTCGGACAGGGGGCAGGGGCAATGAGCAGTTCTTC. Translation gives CASSSRTGGRGNEQFF.

The V call is TRBV18, the J call TRBJ1-5, with D possibly TRBD1 on 6 matching bases. V lost 5 bases, J lost 3 bases, and 11 bases lay in between. The CDR3 extends over 14 amino acids. Germline CDR1 KGHSH, CDR2 LQKENI. The chain's CDR3 is CASSAGTINQPQHF. CDR3 nucleotide sequence: TGTGCCAGCTCAGCCGGGACAATCAATCAGCCCCAGCATTTT.

The chain is built from TRBV5-1 and TRBJ2-1; TRBD2 is a possible D gene (6 bases). Germline values: CDR1 SGHRS, CDR2 YFSETQ. V was pared by 0 bases and J by 0 bases, with 7 bases between. CDR3 length: 15 amino acids. DNA of the CDR3: TGCGCCAGCAGCTTGGGTAGCGGCTCCTACAATGAGCAGTTCTTC. As protein: CASSLGSGSYNEQFF.

J is TRBJ2-1 and V is TRBV11-2, with 7 bases lining up with TRBD2. The CDR3 length is 15 residues. V was pared by 3 bases and J by 8 bases, with 10 bases of the junction left unmatched. Germline V gene sequence: CDR1 SGHAT, CDR2 FQNNGV. As DNA, the CDR3 is TGTGCCAGCAGCTTGAACTCGGGACTAACGGATGAGCAGTTCTTC. Amino acid sequence: CASSLNSGLTDEQFF.

The V and J genes are TRBV19 and TRBJ1-4; D uncertain. This CDR3 region has 15 residues. CDR1 is LNHDA, CDR2 SQIVND, per germline (reference sequence). The V end lost 4 bases, the J end lost 0 bases, and 9 bases lay between the germline ends. The CDR3: CASSTRTATNEKLFF. In DNA form, the CDR3 reads TGTGCCAGTAGTACACGGACTGCAACTAATGAAAAACTGTTTTTT. The entire variable domain, with the rest obtained from reference TRBV19 and TRBJ1-4, is as follows: DGGITQSPKYLFRKEGQNVTLSCEQNLNHDAMYWYRQDPGQGLRLIYYSQIVNDFQKGDIAEGYSVSREKKESFPLTVTSAQKNPTAFYLCASSTRTATNEKLFFGSGTQLSVL.

V and J are TRBV7-9 and TRBJ1-1; 7 positions agree with TRBD1. Germline loops: CDR1 SEHNR, CDR2 FQNEAQ (reference sequence). This CDR3 contains 14 residues. The J segment lost 0 bases and the V segment lost 6 bases, leaving 4 bases of the junction unmatched. CDR3 DNA sequence: TGTGCCAGCAGGTCCCAGGGGGTGAACACTGAAGCTTTCTTT. This codes for CASRSQGVNTEAFF. Drawing the rest from reference TRBV7-9 and TRBJ1-1, the complete variable domain is DTGVSQNPRHKITKRGQNVTFRCDPISEHNRLYWYRQTLGQGPEFLTYFQNEAQLEKSRLLSDRFSAERPKGSFSTLEIQRTEQGDSAMYLCASRSQGVNTEAFFGQGTRLTVV.

V gene TRBV7-2 combines with J gene TRBJ1-2; TRBD1 is a possible D gene (5 bases). Germline CDR1 is SGHTA and CDR2 is FQGNSA. Trimming took off 5 bases at V and 2 bases at J, with 15 bases between the two ends. The CDR3 extends over 15 amino acids. The CDR3, as DNA: TGTGCCAGCAGCCCCAAGGGGTTCCCGAACTATGGCTACACCTTC. This sequence encodes CASSPKGFPNYGYTF.

The chain has TRBV2 and TRBJ1-4, with 7 bases identical to TRBD1. This CDR3 spans 14 amino acids. Germline V gene data show CDR1 as SNHLY and CDR2 as FYNNEI. J gave up 3 bases and V 5 bases, and 3 bases lay outside the gene matches. CDR3 protein: CASSPGQANEKLFF. In nucleotides, the CDR3 is TGTGCCAGCAGTCCTGGACAGGCTAATGAAAAACTGTTTTTT.

The chain carries TRBV30 and TRBJ1-6; 7 nucleotides agree with TRBD1. Germline V gene data show CDR1 as GTSNPN and CDR2 as SVGIG (reference sequence). This CDR3 is built from 16 residues. V lost 4 bases to trimming and J lost 2 bases; unmatched junction nucleotides: 8. The chain's CDR3 is CAWTVRGGTYNSPLHF. As DNA, the CDR3 is TGTGCCTGGACAGTTAGAGGGGGCACCTATAATTCACCCCTCCACTTT. The variable domain in full, completed from reference TRBV30 and TRBJ1-6, reads SQTIHQWPATLVQPVGSPLSLECTVEGTSNPNLYWYRQAAGRGLQLLFYSVGIGQISSEVPQNLSASRPQDRQFILSSKKLLLSDSGFYLCAWTVRGGTYNSPLHFGNGTRLTVT.

This chain connects TRBV30 to TRBJ1-1; possible D gene TRBD1, 5 bases. The CDR3 spans 15 residues. Trimming took 5 bases from V and 3 from J, leaving 19 bases between them. Germline V CDR1 and CDR2: GTSNPN, SVGIG (reference sequence). The CDR3 is CAWSRGTGIHTEAFF. CDR3 nucleotides: TGTGCCTGGTCGCGGGGCACCGGGATACACACTGAAGCTTTCTTT. The whole variable domain, filled in from reference TRBV30 and TRBJ1-1, reads SQTIHQWPATLVQPVGSPLSLECTVEGTSNPNLYWYRQAAGRGLQLLFYSVGIGQISSEVPQNLSASRPQDRQFILSSKKLLLSDSGFYLCAWSRGTGIHTEAFFGQGTRLTVV.

This chain connects TRBV5-5 to TRBJ2-2, with 12 nucleotides matching TRBD2. V shed 3 bases and J 1 base; nucleotides not matched to a gene: 7. The germline CDR1 and CDR2 sequences are SGHKS and YYEKEE (reference sequence). This CDR3 has 18 amino acids. CDR3 residues: CASSSTGLAGMNTGELFF. The DNA for the CDR3 is TGTGCCAGCAGCTCGACAGGACTAGCGGGGATGAACACCGGGGAGCTGTTTTTT.

The chain uses TRBV2 and TRBJ1-2; D may be TRBD1 (6 bases). V lost 7 bases to trimming and J lost 4 bases, with 10 bases between them. This CDR3 spans 12 amino acids. CDR1 and CDR2 from the germline V gene are SNHLY and FYNNEI. The CDR3 nucleotides are TGTGCCAGCACTACGGACAGCTATGGCTACACCTTC. Protein: CASTTDSYGYTF. The full variable domain, rest sourced from reference TRBV2 and TRBJ1-2, is EPEVTQTPSHQVTQMGQEVILRCVPISNHLYFYWYRQILGQKVEFLVSFYNNEISEKSEIFDDQFSVERPDGSNFTLKIRSTKLEDSAMYFCASTTDSYGYTFGSGTRLTVV.

The J gene is TRBJ1-1, the V gene TRBV7-3; no clear D. Per germline, CDR1 SGHTA and CDR2 FQGTGA. The CDR3 has 13 amino acids. Trimming left V 5 bases short and J 3 bases short, with 10 bases between. The CDR3 bases are TGTGCCAGCAGCCCCCCAGGTCACACTGAAGCTTTCTTT. Amino acid sequence: CASSPPGHTEAFF.

The gene calls are TRBV5-8 and TRBJ1-1, with D hard to call. Germline loops: CDR1 SGHTS, CDR2 YDEGEE. V lost 1 base and J 4 bases, leaving 14 bases between the germline ends. CDR3 size: 15 residues. The CDR3 region is CASSLIGLGRTEAFF. The CDR3 nucleotides are TGTGCCAGCAGCTTGATAGGCCTGGGCCGCACTGAAGCTTTCTTT.